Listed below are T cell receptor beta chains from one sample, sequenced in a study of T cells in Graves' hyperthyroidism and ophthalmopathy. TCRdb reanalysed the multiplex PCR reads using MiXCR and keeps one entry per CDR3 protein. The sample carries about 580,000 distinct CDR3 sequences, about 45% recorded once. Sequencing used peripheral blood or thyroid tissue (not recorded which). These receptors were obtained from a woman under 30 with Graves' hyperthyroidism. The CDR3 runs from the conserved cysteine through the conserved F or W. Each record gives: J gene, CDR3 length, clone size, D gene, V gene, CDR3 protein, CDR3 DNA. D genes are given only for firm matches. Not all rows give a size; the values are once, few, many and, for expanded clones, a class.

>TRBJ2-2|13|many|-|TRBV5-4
CASSPGSTGELFF
TGTGCCAGCAGCCCAGGGTCGACCGGGGAGCTGTTTTTT
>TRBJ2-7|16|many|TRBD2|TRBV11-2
CASSILAGGFPYEQYF
TGTGCCAGCAGCATCTTAGCGGGAGGGTTTCCCTACGAGCAGTACTTC
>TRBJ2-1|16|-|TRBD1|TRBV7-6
CASSFGTGSSYNEQFF
TGTGCCAGCAGCTTCGGGACAGGGAGCTCCTACAATGAGCAGTTCTTC
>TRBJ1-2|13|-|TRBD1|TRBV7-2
CASSQAGGEGYTF
TGTGCCAGCAGCCAGGCAGGGGGCGAGGGCTACACCTTC
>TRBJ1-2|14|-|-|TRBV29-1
CSVDQGMGNYGYTF
TGCAGCGTTGATCAGGGTATGGGCAACTATGGCTACACCTTC
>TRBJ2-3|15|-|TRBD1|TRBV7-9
CATYKGQGWADTQYF
TGTGCCACCTATAAAGGACAGGGTTGGGCAGATACGCAGTATTTT
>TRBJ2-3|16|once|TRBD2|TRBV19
CASSTRLAAYTDTQYF
TGTGCCAGTAGTACCCGACTAGCGGCCTACACAGATACGCAGTATTTT
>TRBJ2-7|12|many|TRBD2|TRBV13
CASSSTSDEQYF
TGTGCCAGCAGCTCGACTAGCGACGAGCAGTACTTC
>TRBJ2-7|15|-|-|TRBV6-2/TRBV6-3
CASSYVQKFNAEQYF
TGTGCCAGCAGTTACGTGCAGAAGTTTAACGCCGAGCAGTACTTC
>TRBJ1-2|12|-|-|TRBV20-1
CSAREREGGYTF
TGCAGTGCTAGAGAGCGGGAGGGTGGCTACACCTTC
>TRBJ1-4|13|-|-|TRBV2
CASSEGGNEKLFF
TGTGCCAGCAGTGAAGGGGGGAATGAAAAACTGTTTTTT
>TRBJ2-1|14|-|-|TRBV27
CASSSRMSYDEQFF
TGTGCCAGCAGTTCGAGAATGTCCTACGATGAGCAGTTCTTC
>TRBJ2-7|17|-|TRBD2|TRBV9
CASSASPGLATYYEQYF
TGTGCCAGCAGCGCCTCTCCGGGACTAGCGACTTACTACGAGCAGTACTTC
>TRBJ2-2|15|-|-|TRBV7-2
CASSPLQGRTGELFF
TGTGCCAGCAGCCCTCTTCAGGGTAGGACCGGGGAGCTGTTTTTT
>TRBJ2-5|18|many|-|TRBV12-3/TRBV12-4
CASSLLLRPDGYQETQYF
TGTGCCAGCAGTTTGCTATTACGCCCCGACGGGTACCAAGAGACCCAGTACTTC
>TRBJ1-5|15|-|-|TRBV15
CATSSQGSSNQPQHF
TGTGCCACCAGCAGCCAAGGAAGCAGCAATCAGCCCCAGCATTTT
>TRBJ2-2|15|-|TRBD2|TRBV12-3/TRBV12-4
CASAGASGESGELFF
TGTGCCAGCGCGGGGGCTAGCGGGGAGTCCGGGGAGCTGTTTTTT
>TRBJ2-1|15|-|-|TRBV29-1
CSVEGRDSTYNEQFF
TGCAGCGTTGAAGGCCGGGACTCCACGTACAATGAGCAGTTCTTC
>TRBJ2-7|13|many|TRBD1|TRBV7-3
CASSLKTGDEQYF
TGTGCCAGCAGCTTAAAGACAGGGGACGAGCAGTACTTC
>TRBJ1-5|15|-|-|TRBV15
CATSSLDPIGQPQHF
TGTGCCACCAGCAGCTTGGATCCGATAGGGCAGCCCCAGCATTTT
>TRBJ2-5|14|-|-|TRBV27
CASGLLQGGETQYF
TGTGCCAGCGGTTTATTACAGGGCGGGGAGACCCAGTACTTC
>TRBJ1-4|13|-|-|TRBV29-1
CSVESSGNEKLFF
TGCAGCGTTGAGTCTAGCGGGAATGAAAAACTGTTTTTT
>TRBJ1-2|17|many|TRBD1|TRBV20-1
CSARDRPEQGPSNGYTF
TGCAGTGCTAGAGATCGCCCTGAACAGGGGCCCTCTAACGGCTACACCTTC
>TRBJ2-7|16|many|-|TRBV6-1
CASSSLSGRTSYEQYF
TGTGCCAGCTCGTCCTTGTCGGGGAGGACCTCCTACGAGCAGTACTTC
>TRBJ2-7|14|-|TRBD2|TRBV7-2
CASSQGTSSYEQYF
TGTGCCAGCAGCCAAGGGACTAGCAGCTACGAGCAGTACTTC
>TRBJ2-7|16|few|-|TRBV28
CASSKTGATRREEQYF
TGTGCCAGCAGTAAAACCGGGGCCACCAGGAGAGAGGAGCAGTACTTC
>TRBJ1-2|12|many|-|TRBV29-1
CSVELGGYGYTF
TGCAGCGTTGAATTGGGGGGCTATGGCTACACCTTC
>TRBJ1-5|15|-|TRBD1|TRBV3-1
CASSQTGGGNQPQHF
TGTGCCAGCAGCCAAACAGGGGGAGGCAATCAGCCCCAGCATTTT
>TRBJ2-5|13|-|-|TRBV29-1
CSAAGMGQETQYF
TGCAGCGCAGCAGGGATGGGGCAAGAGACCCAGTACTTC
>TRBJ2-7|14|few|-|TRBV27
CASSLSASSREQYF
TGTGCCAGCAGTTTATCGGCCTCGTCCCGCGAGCAGTACTTC
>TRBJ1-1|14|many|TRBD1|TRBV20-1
CSARPGGQNTEAFF
TGCAGTGCTAGGCCAGGGGGGCAGAACACTGAAGCTTTCTTT
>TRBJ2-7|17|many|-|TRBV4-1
CASSQGVRQDHVGEQYF
TGCGCCAGCAGCCAAGGAGTTCGGCAGGACCACGTCGGCGAGCAGTACTTC
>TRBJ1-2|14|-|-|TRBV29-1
CSPERLAGNYGYTF
TGCAGCCCCGAGAGGCTAGCGGGAAACTATGGCTACACCTTC
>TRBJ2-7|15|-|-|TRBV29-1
CSVEGGAGVTYEQYF
TGCAGCGTTGAGGGGGGGGCGGGAGTGACCTACGAGCAGTACTTC
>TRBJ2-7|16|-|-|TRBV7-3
CASSMKTGYPSYEQYF
TGTGCCAGCAGCATGAAGACAGGATACCCGTCCTACGAGCAGTACTTC
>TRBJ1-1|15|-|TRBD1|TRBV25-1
CASVEETGVGTEAFF
TGTGCCAGCGTTGAAGAGACAGGGGTGGGCACTGAAGCTTTCTTT
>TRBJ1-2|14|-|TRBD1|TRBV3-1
CASSAETGSYGYTF
TGTGCCAGCAGCGCCGAGACAGGGTCCTATGGCTACACCTTC
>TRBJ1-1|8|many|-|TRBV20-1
CRDREAFF
TGCAGGGATAGGGAAGCTTTCTTT
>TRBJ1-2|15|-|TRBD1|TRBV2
CASSDPTGANYGYTF
TGTGCCAGCAGCGACCCGACAGGGGCCAACTATGGCTACACCTTC
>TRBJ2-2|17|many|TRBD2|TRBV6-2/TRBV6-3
CASSRRTSGKSTGELFF
TGTGCCAGCAGCCGACGGACTAGCGGGAAGAGCACCGGGGAGCTGTTTTTT
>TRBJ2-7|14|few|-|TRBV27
CASSLEAGTNEQYF
TGTGCCAGCAGTTTAGAGGCAGGGACCAACGAGCAGTACTTC
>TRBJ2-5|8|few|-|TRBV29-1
CSGETQYF
TGCAGCGGAGAGACCCAGTACTTC
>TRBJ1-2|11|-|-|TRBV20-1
CSARDASGYTF
TGCAGTGCTAGAGATGCTAGCGGCTACACCTTC
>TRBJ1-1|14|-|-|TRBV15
CATSGGLAGTEAFF
TGTGCCACCAGCGGGGGACTAGCGGGCACTGAAGCTTTCTTT
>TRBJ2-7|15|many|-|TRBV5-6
CASSLLPSGLSEQYF
TGTGCCAGCAGCCTCCTCCCCTCGGGGTTGAGCGAGCAGTACTTC
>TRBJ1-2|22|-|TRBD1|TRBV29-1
CSVVSGDGNQPQPDRSNYGYTF
TGCAGCGTTGTTTCCGGGGACGGCAATCAGCCCCAGCCGGACAGGTCGAACTATGGCTACACCTTC
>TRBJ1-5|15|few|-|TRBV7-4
CASSLVQGSTQPQHF
TGTGCCAGCAGCTTAGTACAGGGTTCGACTCAGCCCCAGCATTTT
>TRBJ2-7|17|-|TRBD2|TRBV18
CASSPRTSGRISYEQYF
TGTGCCAGCTCACCAAGGACTAGCGGGAGGATTTCCTACGAGCAGTACTTC
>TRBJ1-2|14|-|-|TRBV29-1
CSVVLQGSSYGYTF
TGCAGCGTTGTCCTCCAGGGGAGCAGCTATGGCTACACCTTC
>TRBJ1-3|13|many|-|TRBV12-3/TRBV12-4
CASQQEPGNTIYF
TGTGCCAGCCAACAGGAGCCTGGAAACACCATATATTTT
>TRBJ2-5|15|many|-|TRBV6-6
CASSYWTQYQETQYF
TGTGCCAGCAGTTACTGGACACAATACCAAGAGACCCAGTACTTC
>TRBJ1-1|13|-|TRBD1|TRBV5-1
CASNGAQGGRAFF
TGCGCCAGCAACGGAGCGCAGGGGGGTCGAGCTTTCTTT
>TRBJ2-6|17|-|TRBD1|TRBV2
CASSLAGQGLGANVLTF
TGTGCCAGCAGCTTAGCCGGACAGGGTCTGGGGGCCAACGTCCTGACTTTC